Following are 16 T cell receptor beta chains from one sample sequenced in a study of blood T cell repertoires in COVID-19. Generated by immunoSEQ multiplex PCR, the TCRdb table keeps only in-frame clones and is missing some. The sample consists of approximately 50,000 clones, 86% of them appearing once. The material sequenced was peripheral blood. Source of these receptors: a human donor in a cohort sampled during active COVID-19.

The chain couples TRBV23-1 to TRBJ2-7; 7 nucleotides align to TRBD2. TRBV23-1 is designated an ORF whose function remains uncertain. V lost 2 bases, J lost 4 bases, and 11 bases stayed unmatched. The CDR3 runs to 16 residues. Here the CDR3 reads CASSQRVRELGYEQYF. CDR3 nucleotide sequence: TGCGCCAGCAGTCAAAGGGTGCGGGAGTTGGGGTACGAGCAGTACTTC.

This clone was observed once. The CDR3, as DNA: TGTGCCAGCAGCGCCTCCCGGGACAGCCGACGAAGAACTATGGTTCACACCTTC. This sequence encodes CASSASRDSRRRTMVHTF. The chain is built from TRBV7-2 and TRBJ1-2; 7 bases map to TRBD1. CDR3 length equals 18 residues. The germline V gene encodes CDR1 SGHTA and CDR2 FQGNSA. With 5 bases clipped from V and 12 bases from J, the junction kept 27 bases outside the gene matches.

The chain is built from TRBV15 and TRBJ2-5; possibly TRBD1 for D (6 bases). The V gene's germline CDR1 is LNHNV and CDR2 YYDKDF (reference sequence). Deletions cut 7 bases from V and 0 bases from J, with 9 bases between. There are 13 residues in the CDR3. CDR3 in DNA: TGTGCCACCAAAAAGGGGGACCAAGAGACCCAGTACTTC. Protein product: CATKKGDQETQYF.

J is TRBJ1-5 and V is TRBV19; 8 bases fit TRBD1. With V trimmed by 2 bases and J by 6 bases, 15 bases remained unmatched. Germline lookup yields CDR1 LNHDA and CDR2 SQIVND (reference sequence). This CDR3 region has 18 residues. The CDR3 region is CASSIRSSRGRLGQPQHF. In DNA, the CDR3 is TGTGCCAGTAGTATAAGGAGTAGCAGGGGGCGCTTGGGTCAGCCCCAGCATTTT. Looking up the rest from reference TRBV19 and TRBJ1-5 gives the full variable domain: DGGITQSPKYLFRKEGQNVTLSCEQNLNHDAMYWYRQDPGQGLRLIYYSQIVNDFQKGDIAEGYSVSREKKESFPLTVTSAQKNPTAFYLCASSIRSSRGRLGQPQHFGDGTRLSIL.

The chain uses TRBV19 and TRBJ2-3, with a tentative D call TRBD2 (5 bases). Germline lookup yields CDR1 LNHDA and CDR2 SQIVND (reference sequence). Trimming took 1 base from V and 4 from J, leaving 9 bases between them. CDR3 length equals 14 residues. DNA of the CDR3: TGTGCCAGTAGTATAGCGGGAACCTCAGATACGCAGTATTTT. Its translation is CASSIAGTSDTQYF. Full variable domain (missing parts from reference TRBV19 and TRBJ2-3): DGGITQSPKYLFRKEGQNVTLSCEQNLNHDAMYWYRQDPGQGLRLIYYSQIVNDFQKGDIAEGYSVSREKKESFPLTVTSAQKNPTAFYLCASSIAGTSDTQYFGPGTRLTVL.

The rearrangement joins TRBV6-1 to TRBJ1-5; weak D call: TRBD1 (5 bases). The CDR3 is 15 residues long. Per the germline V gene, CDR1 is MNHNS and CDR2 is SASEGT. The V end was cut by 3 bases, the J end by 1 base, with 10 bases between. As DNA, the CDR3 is TGTGCCAGCAGTGACCCAGGGCGCAGCAATCAGCCCCAGCATTTT. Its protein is CASSDPGRSNQPQHF.

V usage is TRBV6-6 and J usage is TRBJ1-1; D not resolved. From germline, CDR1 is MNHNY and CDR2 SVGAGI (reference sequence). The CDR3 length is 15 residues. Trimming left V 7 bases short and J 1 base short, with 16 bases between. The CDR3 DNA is TGTGCCAGCATTGGAGGACGGGCACGGAACACTGAAGCTTTCTTT. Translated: CASIGGRARNTEAFF.

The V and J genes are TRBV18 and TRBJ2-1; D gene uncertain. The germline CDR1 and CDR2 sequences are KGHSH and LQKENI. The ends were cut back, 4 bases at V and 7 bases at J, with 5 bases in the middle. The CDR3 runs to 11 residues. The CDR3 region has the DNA TGTGCCAGCTCACTAGAGAATGAGCAGTTCTTC. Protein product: CASSLENEQFF.

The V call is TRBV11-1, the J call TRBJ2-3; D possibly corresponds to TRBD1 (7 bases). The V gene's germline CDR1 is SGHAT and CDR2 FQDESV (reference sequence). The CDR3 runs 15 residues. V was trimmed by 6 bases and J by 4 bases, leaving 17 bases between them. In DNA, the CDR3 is TGTGCCAGCAGAGGCAGGGGGGCGAGGGCAGATACGCAGTATTTT. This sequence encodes CASRGRGARADTQYF.

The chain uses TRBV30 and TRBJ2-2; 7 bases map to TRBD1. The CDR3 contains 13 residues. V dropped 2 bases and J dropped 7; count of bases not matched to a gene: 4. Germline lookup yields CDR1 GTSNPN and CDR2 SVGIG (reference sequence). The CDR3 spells CAWSTGVVGELFF. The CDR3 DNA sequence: TGTGCCTGGAGTACAGGGGTCGTCGGGGAGCTGTTTTTT.

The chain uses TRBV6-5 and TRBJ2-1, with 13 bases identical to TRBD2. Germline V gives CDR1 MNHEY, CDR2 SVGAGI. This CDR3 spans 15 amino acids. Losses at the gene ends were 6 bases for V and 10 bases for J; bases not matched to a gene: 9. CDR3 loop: CASRSLAGGPWEQFF. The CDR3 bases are TGTGCCAGCAGATCACTAGCGGGAGGGCCTTGGGAGCAGTTCTTC.

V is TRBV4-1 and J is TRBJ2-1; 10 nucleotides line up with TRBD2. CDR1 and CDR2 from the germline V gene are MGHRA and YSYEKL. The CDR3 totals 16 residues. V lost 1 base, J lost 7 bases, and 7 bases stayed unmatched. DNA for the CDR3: TGCGCCAGCAGCCAAGGGAGCGGGAGGGCCGTGAATGAGCAGTTCTTC. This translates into CASSQGSGRAVNEQFF.

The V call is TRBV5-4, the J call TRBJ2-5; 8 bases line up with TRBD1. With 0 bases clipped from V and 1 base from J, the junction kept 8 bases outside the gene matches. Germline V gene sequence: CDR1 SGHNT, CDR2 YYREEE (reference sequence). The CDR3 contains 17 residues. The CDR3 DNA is TGTGCCAGCAGCTTGGCCCTCACCGGGACAGGCCAAGAGACCCAGTACTTC. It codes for CASSLALTGTGQETQYF.

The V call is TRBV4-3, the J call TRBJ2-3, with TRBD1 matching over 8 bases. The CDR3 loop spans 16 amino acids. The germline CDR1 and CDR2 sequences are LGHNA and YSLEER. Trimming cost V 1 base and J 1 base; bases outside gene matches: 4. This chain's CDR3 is CASSQGPGQGTDTQYF. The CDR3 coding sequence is TGCGCCAGCAGCCAAGGGCCGGGACAGGGCACAGATACGCAGTATTTT.

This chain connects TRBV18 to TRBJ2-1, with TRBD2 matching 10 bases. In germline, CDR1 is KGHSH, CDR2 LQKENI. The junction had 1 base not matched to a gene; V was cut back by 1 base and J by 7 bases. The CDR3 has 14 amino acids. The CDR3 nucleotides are TGTGCCAGCTCACCACAGCGGGAGGGAAATGAGCAGTTCTTC. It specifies CASSPQREGNEQFF.

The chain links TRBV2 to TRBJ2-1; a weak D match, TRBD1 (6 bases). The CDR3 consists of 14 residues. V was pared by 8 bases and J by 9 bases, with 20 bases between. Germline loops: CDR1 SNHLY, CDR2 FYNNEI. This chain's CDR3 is CASLGNRDNSEQFF. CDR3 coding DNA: TGTGCCAGCTTAGGCAACCGGGACAACAGTGAGCAGTTCTTC.